This T cell receptor (beta chain) came from a study of blood T cell repertoires in COVID-19. Here immunoSEQ multiplex PCR was the method, and the copy in TCRdb shows in-frame clones only, minus some. The table shows around 140,000 clones, with approximately 80% occurring only once. Germline V gene lookup returns CDR1 SGHRS and CDR2 YFSETQ. This CDR3 comprises 16 residues. V was pared by 2 bases and J by 2 bases, with 17 bases between. The source material was peripheral blood. This chain connects TRBV5-1 to TRBJ2-7; tentatively, D is TRBD2 (6 bases). The receptor was isolated from a human donor in a cohort sampled during active COVID-19. CDR3 DNA: TGCGCCAGCAGCTTCGGCTCGGGGGACGGAACCTACGAGCAGTACTTC. Its protein product is CASSFGSGDGTYEQYF.